What follows are 12 T cell receptor beta chains derived from one specimen sequenced in a study of CD8+ T cells in alopecia areata (dated by TCRdb to between 2017 and 2018). The time point label for this specimen denotes: approximately 4 weeks on oral tofacitinib. This specimen's treatment or condition label, per the study, means: oral pan-JAK inhibitor, 5-10 mg twice daily. Library creation used the immunoSEQ multiplex PCR assay. RNA was extracted from all samples and reverse transcribed into cDNA, which served as template for TCR sequencing. TCRdb stores this immuneACCESS table with in-frame sequences only. Part of the clones is absent; in the studies checked, under half of the shortfall reflects unresolved V genes, and no reason is known for the rest. Within this sample are 110,000 to 150,000 clones, with 65% to 90% of them counted one time only. The ten top clones hold about 25% of the sample.

The sequenced sample was CD8+ T cells sorted from blood, obtained at week 4, from a patient treated with tofacitinib. These receptors were taken from a human donor with alopecia areata.

This clone came up once. This rearrangement joins TRBV29-1 to TRBJ2-1, with D unclear. Looked up from germline, CDR1 is SQVTM and CDR2 is ANQGSEA. This CDR3 has 11 amino acids. The CDR3 here is CATSQNNEQFF. The CDR3 DNA sequence: TGCGCTACGTCCCAGAACAATGAGCAGTTCTTC.

This sequence joins TRBV6-5 and TRBJ2-1; no clear D gene. This CDR3 region has 13 residues. V was trimmed by 4 bases and J by 6 bases, leaving 10 bases between them. Per germline, CDR1 MNHEY and CDR2 SVGAGI. CDR3 DNA sequence: TGTGCCAGCAGTTGGACCACATCCAATGAGCAGTTCTTC. It translates to CASSWTTSNEQFF.

This clone was counted only a few times. The chain carries TRBV25-1 and TRBJ2-7; 9 bases align to TRBD1. The V segment lost 6 bases and the J segment 5 bases; nucleotides outside the gene matches: 11. The CDR3 extends over 15 amino acids. The germline V gene encodes CDR1 MGHDK and CDR2 SYGVNS. CDR3 amino acids: CASSVTGTGSNEQYF. In DNA, the CDR3 is TGTGCCAGCAGCGTCACCGGGACAGGGTCTAACGAGCAGTACTTC.

CDR3 protein: CASSPTVGYEQYF. DNA for the CDR3: TGTGCCAGCAGCCCCACTGTTGGCTACGAGCAGTACTTC. The gene calls are TRBV9 and TRBJ2-7; D is unclear. This CDR3 spans 13 amino acids. The V end was cut by 4 bases, the J end by 3 bases, with 11 bases between. Germline CDR1 SGDLS, CDR2 YYNGEE.

The table lists this clone with a few counts. The gene calls are TRBV29-1 and TRBJ2-7; 10 nucleotides line up with TRBD2. This CDR3 is 13 amino acids long. From germline, CDR1 is SQVTM and CDR2 ANQGSEA. V dropped 4 bases and J dropped 3; count of bases not matched to a gene: 3. CDR3 DNA sequence: TGCAGCGTTGCAGTAGCGGGGGGCTACGAGCAGTACTTC. It encodes CSVAVAGGYEQYF.

The chain couples TRBV7-9 to TRBJ2-7; TRBD2 aligns across 11 bases. This CDR3 spans 15 amino acids. Germline CDR1 and CDR2: SEHNR and FQNEAQ (reference sequence). J lost 2 bases, V lost 4 bases, and 4 bases had no gene match. CDR3 loop: CASSSTSGGPYEQYF. The CDR3 DNA reads as TGTGCCAGCAGCTCCACTAGCGGGGGCCCCTACGAGCAGTACTTC.

This chain uses TRBV7-2 with TRBJ2-3; D gene uncertain. The germline V gene encodes CDR1 SGHTA and CDR2 FQGNSA. The CDR3 has 15 amino acids. V was cut by 4 bases and J by 0 bases, with 11 bases left in between. This chain's CDR3 is CASSSRVTSTDTQYF. For the CDR3, the DNA is TGTGCCAGCAGCTCACGAGTCACTAGCACAGATACGCAGTATTTT.

The chain combines TRBV4-2 with TRBJ1-2; no definite D call. Germline CDR1 LGHNA, CDR2 YNFKEQ. The CDR3 has 12 residues. V was clipped by 1 base and J by 7 bases, with 7 bases between them. In DNA, the CDR3 is TGTGCCAGCAGCCAAGGAGAGGGTGGCTACACCTTC. Encoded protein: CASSQGEGGYTF.

As DNA, the CDR3 is TGTGCCAGCAGCTTTCCGGGAAAGTACGAGCAGTACTTC. Translating it yields CASSFPGKYEQYF. The genes are TRBV7-9 and TRBJ2-7; D perhaps matches TRBD2 (5 bases). Deletions cut 3 bases from V and 4 bases from J, with 10 bases between. CDR1 is SEHNR, CDR2 FQNEAQ, per germline (reference sequence). CDR3 size: 13 residues.

The rearrangement links TRBV5-1 to TRBJ2-7, with 8 nucleotides matching TRBD2. CDR1 and CDR2 (germline): SGHRS, YFSETQ. Unmatched junction bases numbered 7, after V lost 1 base and J lost 7 bases. The CDR3 is made up of 14 amino acids. The CDR3 protein is CASSLRGGPREQYF. CDR3 in DNA: TGCGCCAGCAGCTTGCGGGGGGGACCGAGGGAGCAGTACTTC.

The chain employs TRBV4-1 and TRBJ2-7; TRBD1 agrees at 9 bases. The V gene end was trimmed by 1 base and the J gene end by 5 bases; junction bases not matched to a gene: 6. Per germline, CDR1 MGHRA and CDR2 YSYEKL. The CDR3 has 15 residues. In DNA, the CDR3 is TGCGCCAGCAGCCAAGGGCCGGGACAGGGAAACGAGCAGTACTTC. It specifies CASSQGPGQGNEQYF.

V is TRBV7-9 and J is TRBJ2-7, with a possible D match to TRBD1 (6 bases). There are 14 residues in the CDR3. V lost 5 bases and J 2 bases, leaving 13 bases between the germline ends. Germline values: CDR1 SEHNR, CDR2 FQNEAQ (reference sequence). The CDR3 loop reads CASSRGQLAYEQYF. The CDR3 region has the DNA TGTGCCAGCAGCCGTGGACAGTTAGCCTACGAGCAGTACTTC.